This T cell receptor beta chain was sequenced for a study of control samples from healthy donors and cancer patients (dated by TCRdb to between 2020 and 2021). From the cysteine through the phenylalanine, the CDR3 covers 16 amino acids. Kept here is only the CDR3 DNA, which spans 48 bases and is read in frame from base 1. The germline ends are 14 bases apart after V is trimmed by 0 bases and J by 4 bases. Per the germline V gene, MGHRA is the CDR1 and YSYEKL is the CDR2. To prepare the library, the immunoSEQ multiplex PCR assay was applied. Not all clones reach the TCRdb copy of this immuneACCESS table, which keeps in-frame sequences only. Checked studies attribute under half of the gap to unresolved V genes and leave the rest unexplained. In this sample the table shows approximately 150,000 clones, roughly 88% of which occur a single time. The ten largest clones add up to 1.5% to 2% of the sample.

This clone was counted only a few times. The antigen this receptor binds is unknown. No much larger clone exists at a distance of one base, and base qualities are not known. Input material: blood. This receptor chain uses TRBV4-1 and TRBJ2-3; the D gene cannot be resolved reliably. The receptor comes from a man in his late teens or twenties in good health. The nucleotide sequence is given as TGCGCCAGCAGCCAAGATCTAAGCCTTGAAGCAGATACGCAGTATTTT. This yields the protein CASSQDLSLEADTQYF.